Below are 14 T cell receptor beta chains sequenced from a single sample in a study of T cell responses to AZD1222 COVID-19 vaccine. Profiling relied on immunoSEQ multiplex PCR, and the TCRdb table lists in-frame clones only, not all of them. The sample contains about 180,000 clones, 90% of which appear only once. The input for sequencing was peripheral blood, taken on day 0 of AZD1222 vaccination. The receptors were sampled from an adult in good health.

This rearrangement joins TRBV5-5 to TRBJ1-1, with TRBD1 as a possible D gene (6 bases). CDR1 is SGHKS, CDR2 YYEKEE, per germline (reference sequence). The CDR3 totals 15 residues. Trimming cost V 4 bases and J 2 bases, with 15 bases left between them. DNA for the CDR3: TGTGCCAGCAGCCTCCGGGAGGGGGGAAACACTGAAGCTTTCTTT. Its translation: CASSLREGGNTEAFF.

The rearrangement links TRBV7-8 to TRBJ2-7, with TRBD2 matching 13 bases. Per germline, CDR1 SGHVS and CDR2 FQNEAQ. The length of the CDR3 is 17 residues. The V gene end was trimmed by 5 bases and the J gene end by 2 bases; junction bases not matched to a gene: 9. In DNA, the CDR3 is TGTGCCAGCAGCACTCGACTAGCGGGGGGCAAAACCTACGAGCAGTACTTC. Translating it yields CASSTRLAGGKTYEQYF.

This clone showed up just once. V usage is TRBV10-3 and J usage is TRBJ2-1, with 10 bases fitting TRBD1. The CDR3 runs 15 residues. Per germline, CDR1 ENHRY and CDR2 SYGVKD. With 6 bases clipped from V and 4 bases from J, the junction kept 6 bases outside the gene matches. Written as DNA, the CDR3 is TGTGCCATCAGGGCCGGGACAGGGGTTTACAATGAGCAGTTCTTC. Encoded protein: CAIRAGTGVYNEQFF.

The V gene is TRBV15, the J gene TRBJ1-2; 7 bases map to TRBD1. The CDR3 covers 16 residues. The germline CDR1 and CDR2 sequences are LNHNV and YYDKDF (reference sequence). The V segment lost 4 bases and the J segment 2 bases; nucleotides outside the gene matches: 10. The CDR3 region is CATSTIMTGLNYGYTF. The DNA of the CDR3 is TGTGCCACCAGCACCATTATGACAGGGCTAAACTATGGCTACACCTTC.

V usage is TRBV12-3 or TRBV12-4 and J usage is TRBJ1-6; TRBD1 is a possible D gene (5 bases). The ends were cut back, 5 bases at V and 9 bases at J, with 11 bases in the middle. This CDR3 is 13 amino acids long. CDR3 bases: TGTGCCAGCAGTCAGGGAGTGGGTTCACCCCTCCACTTT. Its protein is CASSQGVGSPLHF.

V usage is TRBV20-1 and J usage is TRBJ2-1; 9 nucleotides match TRBD2. This CDR3 contains 14 residues. Unmatched junction bases numbered 7, after V lost 3 bases and J lost 7 bases. Germline CDR1 and CDR2: DFQATT and SNEGSKA (reference sequence). The CDR3 DNA is TGCAGTGCTAGTGTCAGGCTAGCGGGGAATGAGCAGTTCTTC. Its protein is CSASVRLAGNEQFF.

V usage is TRBV5-5 and J usage is TRBJ2-3, with D unresolved. Per germline, CDR1 SGHKS and CDR2 YYEKEE (reference sequence). The CDR3 length is 13 residues. V lost 4 bases to trimming and J lost 1 base, with 7 bases between them. The DNA for the CDR3 is TGTGCCAGCAGCCTGAGTCGCACAGATACGCAGTATTTT. This sequence encodes CASSLSRTDTQYF.

The chain carries TRBV27 and TRBJ2-1; 10 bases are shared with TRBD2. In germline, CDR1 is MNHEY, CDR2 SMNVEV (reference sequence). Trimming cost V 5 bases and J 0 bases; bases outside gene matches: 1. This CDR3 is built from 15 residues. CDR3 protein: CASSLAGVSYNEQFF. The CDR3 DNA reads as TGTGCCAGCAGTCTAGCGGGGGTCTCCTACAATGAGCAGTTCTTC.

This clone was seen a single time. The chain employs TRBV19 and TRBJ2-3; TRBD1 agrees at 7 bases. In germline, CDR1 is LNHDA, CDR2 SQIVND (reference sequence). V was pared by 0 bases and J by 2 bases, with 8 bases of the junction left unmatched. The CDR3 has 17 residues. In nucleotides, the CDR3 is TGTGCCAGTAGTATAGACCCTCGGGGACAGAACACAGATACGCAGTATTTT. Protein: CASSIDPRGQNTDTQYF. The whole variable domain, remainder taken from reference TRBV19 and TRBJ2-3, is DGGITQSPKYLFRKEGQNVTLSCEQNLNHDAMYWYRQDPGQGLRLIYYSQIVNDFQKGDIAEGYSVSREKKESFPLTVTSAQKNPTAFYLCASSIDPRGQNTDTQYFGPGTRLTVL.

V usage is TRBV2 and J usage is TRBJ2-3; 9 bases align to TRBD2. Trimming at V came to 8 bases and at J to 5 bases, leaving 8 bases not matched to a gene. CDR3 length equals 14 residues. The germline V gene encodes CDR1 SNHLY and CDR2 FYNNEI. This chain's CDR3 is CASQWNSGGDTQYF. The CDR3 DNA sequence: TGTGCCAGCCAGTGGAATAGCGGGGGAGATACGCAGTATTTT.

The rearrangement uses TRBV25-1 and TRBJ1-6; 7 bases align to TRBD1. Trimming removed 5 bases from V and 11 bases from J; junction bases left unmatched: 18. The CDR3 runs 17 residues. Germline V gene sequence: CDR1 MGHDK, CDR2 SYGVNS. CDR3 in amino acids: CASSPKGREGASAPLHF. DNA of the CDR3: TGTGCCAGCAGTCCGAAGGGGCGAGAGGGGGCGTCGGCACCCCTCCACTTT.

The chain couples TRBV9 to TRBJ2-3; tentatively, D is TRBD1 or TRBD2 (5 bases each). The CDR3 is 14 amino acids. V was pared by 0 bases and J by 5 bases, with 10 bases between. Per the germline V gene, CDR1 is SGDLS and CDR2 is YYNGEE. CDR3 amino acids: CASSVGGKIDTQYF. CDR3 DNA sequence: TGTGCCAGCAGCGTAGGGGGGAAGATAGATACGCAGTATTTT.

This chain links TRBV7-3 with TRBJ1-6, with 8 bases aligning to TRBD1. Germline values: CDR1 SGHTA, CDR2 FQGTGA. There are 15 residues in the CDR3. The V and J ends lost 2 bases and 5 bases, in that order; junction bases with no gene match: 2. The CDR3 coding sequence is TGTGCCAGCAGCTTAGGACAGGGAAATAATTCACCCCTCCACTTT. Protein product: CASSLGQGNNSPLHF.

This chain uses TRBV19 with TRBJ1-2, with 12 positions matching TRBD1. V lost 3 bases and J lost 9; bases outside the gene matches: 11. Germline V lookup: CDR1 LNHDA, CDR2 SQIVND (reference sequence). The CDR3 loop spans 16 amino acids. The CDR3 nucleotides are TGTGCCAGTAGTATGCCACCGGGACAGGGGGCTCTACGCTACACCTTC. This encodes CASSMPPGQGALRYTF.